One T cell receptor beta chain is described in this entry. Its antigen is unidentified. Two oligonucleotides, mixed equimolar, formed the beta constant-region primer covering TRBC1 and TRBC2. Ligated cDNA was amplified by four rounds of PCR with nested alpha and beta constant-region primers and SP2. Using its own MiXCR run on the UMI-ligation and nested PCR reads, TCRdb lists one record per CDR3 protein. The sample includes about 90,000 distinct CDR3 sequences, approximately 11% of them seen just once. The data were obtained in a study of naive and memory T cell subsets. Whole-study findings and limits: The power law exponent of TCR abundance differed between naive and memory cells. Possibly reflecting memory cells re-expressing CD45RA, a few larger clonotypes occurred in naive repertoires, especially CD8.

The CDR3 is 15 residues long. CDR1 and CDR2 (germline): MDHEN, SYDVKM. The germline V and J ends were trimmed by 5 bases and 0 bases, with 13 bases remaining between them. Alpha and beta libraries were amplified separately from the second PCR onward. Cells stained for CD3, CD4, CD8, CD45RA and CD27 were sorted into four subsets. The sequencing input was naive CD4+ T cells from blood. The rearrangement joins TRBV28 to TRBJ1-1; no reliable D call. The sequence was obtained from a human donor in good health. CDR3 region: CASSHRPQLNTEAFF. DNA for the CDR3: TGTGCCAGCAGTCACCGCCCCCAGTTGAACACTGAAGCTTTCTTT.